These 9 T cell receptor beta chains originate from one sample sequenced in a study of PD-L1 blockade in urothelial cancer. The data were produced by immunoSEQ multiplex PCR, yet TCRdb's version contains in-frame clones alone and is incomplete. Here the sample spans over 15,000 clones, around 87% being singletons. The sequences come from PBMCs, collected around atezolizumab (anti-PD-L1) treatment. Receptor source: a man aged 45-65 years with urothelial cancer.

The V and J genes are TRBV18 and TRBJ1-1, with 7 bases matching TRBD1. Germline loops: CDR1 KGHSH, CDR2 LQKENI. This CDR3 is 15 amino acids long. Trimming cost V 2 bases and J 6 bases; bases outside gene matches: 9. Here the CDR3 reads CASSPGTGEIAEAFF. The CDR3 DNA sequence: TGTGCCAGCTCACCAGGAACAGGGGAGATTGCTGAAGCTTTCTTT.

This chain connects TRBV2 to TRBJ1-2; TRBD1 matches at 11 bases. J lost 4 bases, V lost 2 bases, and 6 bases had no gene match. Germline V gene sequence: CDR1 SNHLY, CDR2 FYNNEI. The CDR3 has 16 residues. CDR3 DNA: TGTGCCAGCAGTGAATCTGGGACAGGGGGGGGCTATGGCTACACCTTC. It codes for CASSESGTGGGYGYTF. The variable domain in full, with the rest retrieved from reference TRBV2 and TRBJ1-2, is EPEVTQTPSHQVTQMGQEVILRCVPISNHLYFYWYRQILGQKVEFLVSFYNNEISEKSEIFDDQFSVERPDGSNFTLKIRSTKLEDSAMYFCASSESGTGGGYGYTFGSGTRLTVV.

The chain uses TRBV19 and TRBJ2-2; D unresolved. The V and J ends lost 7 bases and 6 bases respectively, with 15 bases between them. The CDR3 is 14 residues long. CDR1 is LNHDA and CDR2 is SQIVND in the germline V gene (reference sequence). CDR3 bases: TGTGCCAGTACTGATTGGTCGAGCCCCGGGGAGCTGTTTTTT. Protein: CASTDWSSPGELFF. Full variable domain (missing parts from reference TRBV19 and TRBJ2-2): DGGITQSPKYLFRKEGQNVTLSCEQNLNHDAMYWYRQDPGQGLRLIYYSQIVNDFQKGDIAEGYSVSREKKESFPLTVTSAQKNPTAFYLCASTDWSSPGELFFGEGSRLTVL.

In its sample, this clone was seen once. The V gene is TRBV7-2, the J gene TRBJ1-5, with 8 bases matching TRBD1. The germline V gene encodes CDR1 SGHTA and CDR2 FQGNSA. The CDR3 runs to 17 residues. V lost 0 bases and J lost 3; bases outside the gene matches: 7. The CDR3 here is CASSLAGGRGLNQPQHF. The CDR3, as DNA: TGTGCCAGCAGCTTAGCGGGTGGCAGGGGGCTCAATCAGCCCCAGCATTTT.

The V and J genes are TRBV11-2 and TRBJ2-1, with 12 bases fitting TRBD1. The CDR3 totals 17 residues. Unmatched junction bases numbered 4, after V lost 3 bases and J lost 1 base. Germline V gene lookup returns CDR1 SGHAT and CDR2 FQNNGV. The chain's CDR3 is CASSLGQGARSYNEQFF. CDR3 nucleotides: TGTGCCAGCAGCTTGGGACAGGGGGCCCGTTCCTACAATGAGCAGTTCTTC.

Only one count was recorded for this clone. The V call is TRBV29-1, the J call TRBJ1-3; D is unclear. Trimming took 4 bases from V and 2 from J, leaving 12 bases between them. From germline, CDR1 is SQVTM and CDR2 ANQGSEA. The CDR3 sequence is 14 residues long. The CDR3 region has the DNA TGCAGCGTTGGTCCATCCGTAGCTGGAAACACCATATATTTT. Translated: CSVGPSVAGNTIYF.

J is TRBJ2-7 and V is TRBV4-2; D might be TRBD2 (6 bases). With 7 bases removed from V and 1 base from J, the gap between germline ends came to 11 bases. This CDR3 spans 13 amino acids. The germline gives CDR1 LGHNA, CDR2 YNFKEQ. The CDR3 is CASNGGGSYEQYF. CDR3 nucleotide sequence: TGTGCCAGCAACGGGGGAGGATCCTACGAGCAGTACTTC.

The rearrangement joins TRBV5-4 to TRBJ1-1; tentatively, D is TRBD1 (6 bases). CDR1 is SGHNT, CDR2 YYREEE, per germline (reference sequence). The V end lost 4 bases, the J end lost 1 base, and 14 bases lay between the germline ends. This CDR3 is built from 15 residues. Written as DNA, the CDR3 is TGTGCCAGCAGCCCAACCGGGACACGGAACACTGAAGCTTTCTTT. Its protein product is CASSPTGTRNTEAFF.

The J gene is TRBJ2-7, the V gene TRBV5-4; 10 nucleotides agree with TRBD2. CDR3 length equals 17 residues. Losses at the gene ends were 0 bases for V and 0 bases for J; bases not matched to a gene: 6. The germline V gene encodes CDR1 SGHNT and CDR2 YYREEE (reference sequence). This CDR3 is CASSLAGTSGASYEQYF. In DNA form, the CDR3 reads TGTGCCAGCAGCTTGGCCGGAACTAGCGGGGCCTCCTACGAGCAGTACTTC.